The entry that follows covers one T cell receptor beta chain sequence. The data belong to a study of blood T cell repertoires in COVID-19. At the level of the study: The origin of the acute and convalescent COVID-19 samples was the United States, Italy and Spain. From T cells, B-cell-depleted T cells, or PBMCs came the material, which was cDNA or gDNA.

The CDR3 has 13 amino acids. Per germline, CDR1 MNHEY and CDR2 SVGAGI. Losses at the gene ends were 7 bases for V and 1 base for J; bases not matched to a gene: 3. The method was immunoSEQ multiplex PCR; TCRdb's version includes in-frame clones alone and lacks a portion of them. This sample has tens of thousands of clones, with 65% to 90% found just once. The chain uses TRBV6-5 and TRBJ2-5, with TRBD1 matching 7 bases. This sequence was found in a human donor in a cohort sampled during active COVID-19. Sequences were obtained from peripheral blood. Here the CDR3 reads CASIRTGQETQYF. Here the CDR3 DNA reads TGTGCCAGCATCAGGACAGGCCAAGAGACCCAGTACTTC.